Each of the 20 T cell receptor beta chains below was sequenced from the same sample in a study of lung T cells in sarcoidosis with Löfgren's syndrome. TCRdb analysed the reads with MiXCR anew, one entry per CDR3 protein. The sample lists tens of thousands of distinct CDR3 sequences, less than 25% occurring once. The source material was CD4+ T cells from PBMCs. The receptors stem from a human donor with sarcoidosis (Löfgren's syndrome or another form), or a control subject (not recorded which).

Comment on this clonotype: A much larger clone sits a single nucleotide away, making a read error possible. The CDR3 ends on some other residue instead of the conserved phenylalanine or tryptophan, so this is likely a read error. The chain combines TRBV7-2 with TRBJ2-3; no reliable D call. Trimming cost V 4 bases and J 2 bases, with 16 bases left between them. The CDR3 is 16 residues long. The germline V gene has CDR1 SGHTA and CDR2 FQGNSA. The CDR3 region has the DNA TGTGCCAGCAGCTCCGGCGAGAGAGGTTACACAGATACGCAGTATCTT. Translated: CASSSGERGYTDTQYL.

At least ten counts were recorded for this clonotype. The chain couples TRBV28 to TRBJ2-5; D possibly uses TRBD1 or TRBD2 (6 bases each). CDR1 is MDHEN and CDR2 is SYDVKM in the germline V gene. The CDR3 is 16 residues long. V was clipped by 4 bases and J by 4 bases, with 19 bases between them. The CDR3 is CASSSPSSGAGETQYF. In DNA, the CDR3 is TGTGCCAGCAGTTCCCCCTCTTCGGGGGCCGGAGAGACCCAGTACTTC.

The sample holds many counts of this clonotype. This chain uses TRBV20-1 with TRBJ2-7, with 7 bases that match TRBD1. Germline trimming cut 7 bases from V and 1 base from J; bases unmatched to any gene: 10. Germline lookup yields CDR1 DFQATT and CDR2 SNEGSKA (reference sequence). The CDR3 has 14 residues. CDR3 loop: CSVLGQVGSYEQYF. The CDR3 DNA is TGCAGTGTCCTCGGACAGGTCGGGTCCTACGAGCAGTACTTC.

V and J are TRBV5-4 and TRBJ2-3; weak D call: TRBD2 (7 bases). The germline CDR1 and CDR2 sequences are SGHNT and YYREEE (reference sequence). Trimming took off 4 bases at V and 2 bases at J, with 17 bases between the two ends. CDR3 length: 16 residues. The CDR3: CASSPRRGDYTDTQYF. The DNA for the CDR3 is TGTGCCAGCAGCCCCCGGAGGGGGGACTACACAGATACGCAGTATTTT. Supplemented by reference TRBV5-4 and TRBJ2-3, the full variable domain reads ETGVTQSPTHLIKTRGQQVTLRCSSQSGHNTVSWYQQALGQGPQFIFQYYREEENGRGNFPPRFSGLQFPNYSSELNVNALELDDSALYLCASSPRRGDYTDTQYFGPGTRLTVL.

The gene calls are TRBV19 and TRBJ2-1, with 9 positions matching TRBD2. V gave up 5 bases and J gave up 13 bases; unmatched junction bases: 6. Germline V lookup: CDR1 LNHDA, CDR2 SQIVND (reference sequence). The CDR3 spans 12 residues. The chain's CDR3 is CASSAGGFNQFF. The CDR3 coding sequence is TGTGCCAGTAGTGCGGGGGGGTTTAACCAGTTCTTC.

This clonotype has only a few counts. The conserved phenylalanine or tryptophan normally closing the CDR3 is absent here, so this likely arose from a read error. The DNA is omitted, as the CDR3 cannot be located on it reliably, and the CDR3 follows TCRdb's listing. The CDR3 is CASSQRTGYVEVI. This chain uses TRBV4-1 with TRBJ1-2; TRBD1 is taken as the D call from the table, unchecked against the DNA. In germline, CDR1 is MGHRA, CDR2 YSYEKL. The CDR3 contains 13 residues when both ends are counted.

A remark on this clonotype: A read error may explain this, as a much larger clone is one base away. This CDR3 reads CASSFDGYTEASF. The DNA of the CDR3 is TGTGCCAGCAGCTTTGACGGATACACTGAAGCTTCCTTT. This chain joins TRBV7-6 and TRBJ1-1; D is undetermined. Germline V gene data show CDR1 as SGHVS and CDR2 as FNYEAQ. The CDR3 contains 13 residues. Complete variable domain (other parts from reference TRBV7-6 and TRBJ1-1): GAGVSQSPRYKVTKRGQDVALRCDPISGHVSLYWYRQALGQGPEFLTYFNYEAQQDKSGLPNDRFSAERPEGSISTLTIQRTEQRDSAMYRCASSFDGYTEASFGQGTRLTVV.

This clonotype was detected ten times or more. The junction differs from germline at one of its ends, possibly a read error. The rearrangement links TRBV7-2 to TRBJ2-5, with no clear D. This CDR3 spans 11 amino acids. Per the germline V gene, CDR1 is SGHTA and CDR2 is FQGNSA. The chain's CDR3 is CASSLQGTQYF. The CDR3 DNA is TGTGCCAGCAGCCTTCAAGGGACCCAGTACTTC.

At least ten counts were recorded for this clonotype. The chain carries TRBV4-1 and TRBJ1-1, with 7 bases that match TRBD1. The V segment lost 4 bases and the J segment 6 bases; nucleotides outside the gene matches: 8. Germline V CDR1 and CDR2: MGHRA, YSYEKL. The CDR3 spans 14 residues. The CDR3 DNA reads TGCGCCAGCAGCCGGCTGGGACAGCCATCTGAAGCTTTCTTT. Amino acids: CASSRLGQPSEAFF.

In regard to this clonotype: A much larger clone lies one base from this, so it may be a read error. The CDR3 ends on some other residue instead of the conserved phenylalanine or tryptophan, so this is likely a read error. The J gene is TRBJ2-5, the V gene TRBV7-7, with D uncertain. CDR3 length equals 13 residues. The germline gives CDR1 SSHAT, CDR2 FNYEAQ (reference sequence). The CDR3 nucleotides read TGTGCTAGCAGCTTCTCTACGAAAGAGACCCAGTACTCC. It codes for CASSFSTKETQYS.

The sample holds a few counts of this clonotype. The chain joins TRBV18 to TRBJ1-6; 9 bases are shared with TRBD1. V gave up 3 bases and J gave up 8 bases; unmatched junction bases: 2. The CDR3 extends over 14 amino acids. CDR1 is KGHSH, CDR2 LQKENI, per germline. The CDR3 loop is CASSPGQGDSPLHF. CDR3 bases: TGTGCCAGCTCACCGGGACAGGGAGATTCACCCCTCCACTTT.

In this sample, this clonotype turned up many times. This chain connects TRBV19 to TRBJ1-1; no definite D call. The germline gives CDR1 LNHDA, CDR2 SQIVND (reference sequence). This CDR3 has 13 residues. V was shortened by 6 bases and J by 4 bases, with 12 bases between the two germline ends. CDR3 region: CASRNLGGTEAFF. CDR3 coding DNA: TGTGCCAGTAGGAACCTGGGCGGCACTGAAGCTTTCTTT.

This clonotype was detected a few times. The gene calls are TRBV30 and TRBJ2-1, with D unresolved. The CDR3 extends over 15 amino acids. CDR1 and CDR2 (germline): GTSNPN, SVGIG (reference sequence). Deletions cut 0 bases from V and 8 bases from J, with 17 bases between. This chain's CDR3 is CAWSVLAAITYEQFF. CDR3 nucleotide sequence: TGTGCCTGGAGTGTTTTGGCGGCCATTACCTATGAGCAGTTCTTC.

Notes on this clonotype: This could be a read error, since a much larger clone is one nucleotide away. V and J are TRBV7-2 and TRBJ1-4, with D possibly TRBD1 on 6 matching bases. Germline CDR1 and CDR2: SGHTA and FQGNSA. CDR3 length: 14 amino acids. The CDR3 is CASSPGQPNEKPFF. Written as DNA, the CDR3 is TGTGCCAGCAGCCCCGGACAGCCTAATGAAAAACCGTTTTTT.

At least ten counts were recorded for this clonotype. This chain uses TRBV6-1 with TRBJ2-2; D gene ambiguous. The CDR3 totals 13 residues. V shed 2 bases and J shed 5 bases, with 6 bases lying between them. Germline V gene data show CDR1 as MNHNS and CDR2 as SASEGT. The CDR3 spells CASSELMTGELFF. The CDR3 nucleotides read TGTGCCAGCAGTGAATTGATGACCGGGGAGCTGTTTTTT.

This clonotype was detected ten times or more. The V call is TRBV18, the J call TRBJ1-1; a possible D gene is TRBD1 (5 bases). The germline V gene has CDR1 KGHSH and CDR2 LQKENI. V shed 4 bases and J shed 1 base, with 7 bases lying between them. CDR3 length equals 13 residues. The DNA for the CDR3 is TGTGCCAGCTCACTGGGGCAGAACACTGAAGCTTTCTTT. It specifies CASSLGQNTEAFF.

To note about this clonotype: This may be a read error, as it is one base from a much larger clone. In this CDR3 the conserved last residue, phenylalanine or tryptophan, is missing, so a read error is likely. The gene calls are TRBV28 and TRBJ2-5, with a possible D match to TRBD2 (5 bases). Trimming stripped 8 bases from V and 5 bases from J, with 15 bases between. Germline assignment: CDR1 MDHEN and CDR2 SYDVKM. There are 13 residues in the CDR3. The CDR3 coding sequence is TGTGCCAGCGGTACTAGTCTAGTCGAGACCCAGTACTCC. Its protein is CASGTSLVETQYS.

This clonotype was detected ten times or more. This chain uses TRBV28 with TRBJ1-4; D ambiguous. CDR3 length equals 13 residues. Trimming took off 4 bases at V and 8 bases at J, with 11 bases between the two ends. Germline loops: CDR1 MDHEN, CDR2 SYDVKM. The CDR3 bases are TGTGCCAGCAGTTCACATGGTGGAGAAAAACTGTTTTTT. Its translation: CASSSHGGEKLFF. Full variable domain (remainder filled in from reference TRBV28 and TRBJ1-4): DVKVTQSSRYLVKRTGEKVFLECVQDMDHENMFWYRQDPGLGLRLIYFSYDVKMKEKGDIPEGYSVSREKKERFSLILESASTNQTSMYLCASSSHGGEKLFFGSGTQLSVL.

In this sample, this clonotype turned up many times. The chain is built from TRBV24-1 and TRBJ1-1, with 8 bases fitting TRBD1. Germline lookup yields CDR1 KGHDR and CDR2 SFDVKD. The CDR3 runs to 11 residues. Trimming removed 9 bases from V and 8 bases from J; junction bases left unmatched: 4. This CDR3 reads CATEDRDEAFF. Here the CDR3 DNA reads TGTGCCACCGAGGACAGGGACGAAGCTTTCTTT.

This clonotype was seen repeatedly, ten times or more. CDR3 residues: CSAITPSGTYEQYF. The CDR3 DNA reads TGCAGTGCTATTACGCCTAGCGGAACCTACGAGCAGTACTTC. This chain links TRBV20-1 with TRBJ2-7, with TRBD2 matching over 7 bases. This CDR3 has 14 residues. J gave up 2 bases and V 4 bases, and 8 bases lay outside the gene matches. Germline assignment: CDR1 DFQATT and CDR2 SNEGSKA (reference sequence).